This T cell receptor beta chain was sequenced for a study of blood T cell repertoires in COVID-19. Across the study: Sites across the United States, Italy and Spain contributed samples from acute and convalescent COVID-19. T cells, B-cell-depleted T cells, or PBMCs provided the cDNA or gDNA that served as material.

V shed 6 bases and J shed 9 bases, with 11 bases lying between them. CDR3 length: 11 residues. TCRdb's table, derived via immunoSEQ multiplex PCR, lists solely in-frame clones and lacks some. The sample records fewer than 120,000 clones, approximately 82% being singletons. The clonotype was recovered from a woman of 80 years or more with acute or convalescent COVID-19. The sequencing input was peripheral blood. The rearrangement links TRBV12-3 or TRBV12-4 to TRBJ1-1, with D possibly matching TRBD1 (5 bases). The chain's CDR3 is CASSVTEQAFF. The CDR3 bases are TGTGCCAGCAGCGTGACAGAGCAAGCTTTCTTT.